The clone carrying this TCR beta chain was seen many times. Its cognate antigen is unknown. The source material, RNA transcripts, was used to amplify TCR beta CDR3 regions. With the HTBI primer set, the TCR CDR3 went through a first round of RT-PCR. TCRdb fed the multiplex PCR reads into MiXCR, producing one record per CDR3 protein. The sample records 250,000 to 400,000 distinct CDR3 sequences, roughly 15% being singletons. A NOSPECS grade of at least 4, a Clinical Activity Score of at least 3 and duration under 3 months were recorded in ophthalmopathy patients. V lost 3 bases to trimming and J lost 5 bases, with 10 bases between them. The CDR3 runs to 14 residues. This specimen belongs to a study of T cells in Graves' hyperthyroidism and ophthalmopathy. Study-level findings and limits: For ophthalmopathy, model prediction preceded onset by a median roughly 6.2 months. Most expanded thyroid clonotypes above 0.001 recurred in blood. Ophthalmopathy could be told apart from stable hyperthyroidism with a 13 V-J model.

This rearrangement joins TRBV12-3 or TRBV12-4 to TRBJ1-4; D possibly corresponds to TRBD1 (5 bases). The sample taken for sequencing was blood. This clonotype was sampled from a woman between 35 and 50 years old with Graves' ophthalmopathy. CDR3 residues: CASSLGPANEKLFF. Here the CDR3 DNA reads TGTGCCAGCAGTTTGGGACCGGCGAATGAAAAACTGTTTTTT.